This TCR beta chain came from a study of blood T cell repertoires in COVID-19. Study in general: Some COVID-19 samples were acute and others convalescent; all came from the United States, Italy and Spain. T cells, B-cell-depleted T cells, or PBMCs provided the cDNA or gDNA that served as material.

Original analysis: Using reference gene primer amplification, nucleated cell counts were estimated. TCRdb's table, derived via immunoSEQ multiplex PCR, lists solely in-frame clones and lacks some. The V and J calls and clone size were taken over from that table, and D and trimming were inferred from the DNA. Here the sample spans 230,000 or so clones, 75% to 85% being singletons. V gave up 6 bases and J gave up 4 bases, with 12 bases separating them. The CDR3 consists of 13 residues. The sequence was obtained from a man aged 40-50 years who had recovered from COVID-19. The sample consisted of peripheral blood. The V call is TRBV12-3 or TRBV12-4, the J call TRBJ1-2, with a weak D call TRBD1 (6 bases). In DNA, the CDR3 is TGTGCCAGCAGACGCACAGGGAGCTATGGCTACACCTTC. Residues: CASRRTGSYGYTF.